This T cell receptor beta chain was found in a study of shared clonotypes between healthy human individuals. Trimming removed 3 bases from V and 4 bases from J; junction bases left unmatched: 13. The CDR3 totals 18 residues. Germline V gives CDR1 LNHDA, CDR2 SQIVND (reference sequence). TCRdb keeps only in-frame clones here, not all; method: immunoSEQ multiplex PCR. The sample holds 520,000 or so clones, 79% seen once. The receptor comes from a woman between 35 and 50 years old in good health. Some clones in this sample may be carry-over from other donors' samples. Sequenced sample: PBMCs. The chain employs TRBV19 and TRBJ2-5; 11 bases are a match to TRBD2. CDR3 loop: CASSMDFTSGSGGETQYF. CDR3 bases: TGTGCCAGTAGTATGGATTTTACTAGCGGGAGCGGGGGAGAGACCCAGTACTTC. The full variable domain, completed using reference TRBV19 and TRBJ2-5, is DGGITQSPKYLFRKEGQNVTLSCEQNLNHDAMYWYRQDPGQGLRLIYYSQIVNDFQKGDIAEGYSVSREKKESFPLTVTSAQKNPTAFYLCASSMDFTSGSGGETQYFGPGTRLLVL.